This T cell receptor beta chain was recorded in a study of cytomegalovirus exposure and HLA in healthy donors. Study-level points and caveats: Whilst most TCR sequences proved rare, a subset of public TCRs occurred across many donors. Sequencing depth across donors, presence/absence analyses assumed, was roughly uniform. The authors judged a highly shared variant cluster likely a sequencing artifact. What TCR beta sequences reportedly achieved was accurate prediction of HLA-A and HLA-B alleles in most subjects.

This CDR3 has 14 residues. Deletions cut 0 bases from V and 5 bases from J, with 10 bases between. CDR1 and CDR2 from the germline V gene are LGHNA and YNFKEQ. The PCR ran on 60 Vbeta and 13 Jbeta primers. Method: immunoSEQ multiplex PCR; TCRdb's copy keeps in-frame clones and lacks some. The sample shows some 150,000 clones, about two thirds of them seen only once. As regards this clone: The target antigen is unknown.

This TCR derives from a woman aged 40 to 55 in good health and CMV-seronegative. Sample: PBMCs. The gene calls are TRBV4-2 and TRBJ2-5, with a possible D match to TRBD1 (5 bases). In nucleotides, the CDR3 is TGTGCCAGCAGCCAAGAAAAGGGGTGGGAGACCCAGTACTTC. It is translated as CASSQEKGWETQYF.